This T cell receptor (beta chain) is drawn from a study of circulating and synovial CD4+ cells in juvenile arthritis. This clone turned up a few times. What it binds is not known. Sequenced by immunoSEQ multiplex PCR; TCRdb stores in-frame clones only, minus some. Among a few thousand clones listed, nearly 85% were seen once. Samples derive from patients with active juvenile idiopathic arthritis. Study observations and caveats: CPL and bulk CD4 samples differed at least tenfold in T cell genomes. Compared with bulk blood, circulating pathogenic-like lymphocytes shared substantially more CDR3 sequences with synovial T cells. Bulk blood CD4 repertoires were more diverse than these.

Germline CDR1 is SNHLY and CDR2 is FYNNEI. The CDR3 consists of 15 residues. V lost 3 bases and J 1 base, leaving 10 bases between the germline ends. The clonotype originates from a human donor with juvenile idiopathic arthritis. Sequenced input: CD4+ T cells from synovial fluid. This chain joins TRBV2 and TRBJ1-5; D gene ambiguous. CDR3: CASSEAKRSNQPQHF. DNA of the CDR3: TGTGCCAGCAGTGAGGCGAAGAGGAGCAATCAGCCCCAGCATTTT.